Given below is one T cell receptor beta chain in context. At one boundary the junction diverges from the germline segment, which might be a read error. Assay: immunoSEQ multiplex PCR; the TCRdb copy retains only in-frame clones and omits some. This repertoire shows 700,000 or so clones, 70% to 90% found once; its top ten account for around 0.01%. These data come from a study of shared T cell receptors in the human thymus. The CDR3 length is 12 residues. CDR1 is SGHKS, CDR2 YYEKEE, per germline (reference sequence). These sequences were also reported in another study, on human thymus T cells. That study adds: Immunologically healthy infants in Finland undergoing congenital heart defect surgery were the donors. The source of the thymus tissue was resections taken during corrective heart surgery. Gene usage for V and J segments appeared biased in thymic and blood repertoires. Among unrelated individuals, related research reported thymic repertoires that overlapped highly.

The chain has TRBV5-5 and TRBJ1-1; TRBD1 might be the D (6 bases). The sample consisted of thymocytes. The clonotype comes from a girl in the first two years of life with a congenital heart defect. In nucleotides, the CDR3 is TGTGCCAGCAGCATGGGTCAGGGGTACAAATGCTTT. Translated: CASSMGQGYKCF. The full variable domain, completed using reference TRBV5-5 and TRBJ1-1, is DAGVTQSPTHLIKTRGQQVTLRCSPISGHKSVSWYQQVLGQGPQFIFQYYEKEERGRGNFPDRFSARQFPNYSSELNVNALLLGDSALYLCASSMGQGYKCFGQGTRLTVV.